The following is a TCR beta chain sequence with its context. The data derive from a study of blood T cell repertoires in COVID-19. For the study at large: Specimens from acute and convalescent COVID-19 originated in the United States, Italy and Spain.

A Seattle source enrolled patients during active infection and followed them longitudinally. How the authors handled the data: Reference gene primer amplification gave nucleated cell count estimates. Using immunoSEQ multiplex PCR, the repertoire was profiled, and TCRdb retains in-frame clones only, with some absent. That table is the source of V, J and clone size, and D and trimming were worked out from the DNA. This table holds more than 150,000 clones, 80% to 90% found once. Germline V CDR1 and CDR2: SNHLY, FYNNEI. Losses at the gene ends were 8 bases for V and 5 bases for J; bases not matched to a gene: 8. The CDR3 has 15 residues.

The sequence derives from a woman aged 80 or over with COVID-19, enrolled during active disease. The sequencing input was peripheral blood. This rearrangement joins TRBV2 to TRBJ2-1, with 11 bases lining up with TRBD1. CDR3 sequence: CASGTGQGANNEQFF. The CDR3 DNA reads TGTGCCAGCGGGACCGGACAGGGGGCGAACAATGAGCAGTTCTTC.